The clone carrying this TCR beta chain was counted at least ten times. The data originate from a study of human T cells and chemical hapten exposure. Background on the study: Mainly, slight library volume differences in the pool made TCR yields vary.

The time point was: healthy volunteer bleed at 6 weeks. The template was total RNA from unfractionated whole blood. Single cDNA molecules in the library carried unique molecular identifiers attached during preparation. Using its own MiXCR run on the RACE reads, TCRdb lists one record per CDR3 protein. The data show fewer than 85,000 distinct CDR3 sequences, about 8.7% seen once. Per the germline V gene, CDR1 is MGHRA and CDR2 is YSYEKL. The ends were cut back, 0 bases at V and 1 base at J, with 12 bases in the middle. The CDR3 consists of 16 residues. The rearrangement links TRBV4-1 to TRBJ1-1; the D is unclear. This clonotype was obtained from a male donor in good health. Some clones in this sample may be carry-over from other donors' samples. Specimen: whole blood. The CDR3 DNA reads TGCGCCAGCAGCCAAGAAGCCAGATCCTGGAACACTGAAGCTTTCTTT. Translated, it gives CASSQEARSWNTEAFF.